A selection of T cell receptor beta chains follows, all from one sample in a study of T cell responses to AZD1222 COVID-19 vaccine. The protocol was immunoSEQ multiplex PCR, while the TCRdb copy is restricted to in-frame clones and leaves out a portion. Of some 130,000 clones listed, 85% to 90% are singletons. This sample comprised peripheral blood, obtained on day 0 of AZD1222 vaccination. These receptors were collected from an adult in good health. Each CDR3 is given with its conserved first and last residue. A D gene is named only where the DNA matches it firmly. Size is stated for part of the rows, as once, few or many counts, or as a class when the clone is expanded.

D,V,size,J,CDR3,DNA
TRBD1,TRBV27,-,TRBJ1-2,CASSFNSWTGRYGYTF,TGTGCCAGCAGTTTTAATTCGTGGACAGGGAGGTATGGCTACACCTTC
-,TRBV5-1,-,TRBJ1-1,CASSREFLDTEAFF,TGCGCCAGCAGCCGCGAATTTTTGGACACTGAAGCTTTCTTT
-,TRBV11-2,-,TRBJ1-2,CASSIRASGGYTF,TGTGCCAGCAGCATCAGGGCCTCAGGGGGCTACACCTTC
-,TRBV4-1,-,TRBJ1-6,CASSQEEGRGSPLHF,TGCGCCAGCAGCCAAGAGGAGGGGCGAGGTTCACCCCTCCACTTT
-,TRBV7-2,-,TRBJ1-1,CASSLQGMNTEAFF,TGTGCCAGCAGCTTGCAGGGGATGAACACTGAAGCTTTCTTT
TRBD1,TRBV27,-,TRBJ1-5,CASSPPWTGDNQPQHF,TGTGCCAGCAGTCCCCCTTGGACAGGCGACAATCAGCCCCAGCATTTT
-,TRBV10-3,-,TRBJ1-3,CAIRTGRRGDGNTIYF,TGTGCCATCAGGACGGGCCGCCGGGGAGACGGAAACACCATATATTTT
-,TRBV25-1,-,TRBJ1-3,CASTGLGSGNTIYF,TGTGCCAGCACTGGGTTAGGATCTGGAAACACCATATATTTT
TRBD1,TRBV11-2,once,TRBJ1-1,CASSSGRDRGRRVPEAFF,TGTGCCAGCAGCTCAGGGAGGGACAGGGGGCGTCGAGTGCCTGAAGCTTTCTTT
TRBD2,TRBV11-2,-,TRBJ2-7,CASSLHLAGAEQYF,TGTGCCAGCAGCTTACATCTAGCGGGGGCCGAGCAGTACTTC
-,TRBV7-2,-,TRBJ1-3,CASSLQTVSGNTIYF,TGTGCCAGCAGCTTACAGACTGTCTCTGGAAACACCATATATTTT
TRBD2,TRBV19,-,TRBJ2-7,CASRATSGRASYEQYF,TGTGCCAGTAGAGCGACTAGCGGGAGGGCCTCTTACGAGCAGTACTTC
-,TRBV19,-,TRBJ1-1,CASSMGPNTEAFF,TGTGCCAGTAGTATGGGACCGAACACTGAAGCTTTCTTT
-,TRBV5-1,-,TRBJ1-2,CASTVSGQNHYGYTF,TGCGCCAGCACTGTTTCAGGACAGAACCACTATGGCTACACCTTC
TRBD1,TRBV5-5,-,TRBJ1-5,CASSPGTGVNQPQHF,TGTGCCAGCAGCCCCGGGACAGGGGTGAATCAGCCCCAGCATTTT
-,TRBV7-2,-,TRBJ2-7,CASSLVATRGTAYEQYF,TGTGCCAGCAGCTTAGTCGCCACTCGGGGGACAGCATACGAGCAGTACTTC
-,TRBV7-3,-,TRBJ1-6,CASSFTSSYNSPLHF,TGTGCCAGCAGCTTCACGAGCTCCTATAATTCACCCCTCCACTTT
TRBD1,TRBV19,once,TRBJ1-5,CASSIGSSGGDQPQHF,TGTGCCAGTAGTATAGGGAGCTCAGGGGGCGATCAGCCCCAGCATTTT
-,TRBV21-1,-,TRBJ2-5,CASSHHILAVFQETQYF,TGTGCCAGCAGCCATCACATCCTAGCGGTTTTTCAAGAGACCCAGTACTTC
-,TRBV25-1,-,TRBJ1-2,CASSEYGRTNNYGYTF,TGTGCCAGCAGTGAATATGGCAGGACAAATAACTATGGCTACACCTTC
TRBD1,TRBV11-2,-,TRBJ1-1,CASSLVRDREWTEAFF,TGTGCCAGCAGCTTAGTAAGAGACAGGGAGTGGACTGAAGCTTTCTTT